Detailed here is one T cell receptor (beta chain). Its cognate antigen is unknown. These data come from a study of T cells after yellow fever vaccination. Study results and limitations: Researchers cautioned that FACS-sorted repertoires could harbor abundant clonotypes contaminating from the bulk population.

For TCR, cDNA came from 5'RACE template switching, which added a universal primer site and UMIs. TCRdb reprocessed the 5' RACE reads via MiXCR and lists one record per CDR3 protein. The data show 300,000 to 350,000 distinct CDR3 sequences, with around 10% seen just once and about 3.3% held by the top ten. Germline CDR1 is SGHDT and CDR2 is YYEEEE. This CDR3 spans 15 amino acids. Trimming removed 2 bases from V and 0 bases from J, with 11 bases in between. The chain recombines TRBV5-6 with TRBJ1-1; D ambiguous. The TCR was taken from a man aged 18 to 30 who received the YFV17D yellow fever vaccine. Sequences were derived from CD4+ T cells sorted from PBMCs, sampled 45 days after the yellow fever booster vaccination. CDR3 in amino acids: CASSFPGLVNTEAFF. Written as DNA, the CDR3 is TGTGCCAGCAGCTTCCCCGGCCTGGTGAACACTGAAGCTTTCTTT.